The sequence of this T cell receptor beta chain was determined in a study of T cells in Graves' hyperthyroidism and ophthalmopathy. There are a few counts of this clonotype. Cells are PBMCs isolated from more than 8.5 ml of fresh blood. Trimming cost V 2 bases and J 6 bases, with 6 bases left between them. Per the germline V gene, CDR1 is SGDLS and CDR2 is YYNGEE. The CDR3 covers 13 residues. Amplification of TCR beta CDR3 regions used RNA as the template. The primer set for the first-round RT-PCR of the TCR CDR3 was HTBI. MiXCR was run by TCRdb on the multiplex PCR reads, yielding one entry per CDR3 protein. The profile shows about 380,000 distinct CDR3 sequences, about 18% of them singletons.

The clonotype was recovered from a young man with Graves' ophthalmopathy. The rearrangement uses TRBV9 and TRBJ1-6; tentatively, D is TRBD1 (5 bases). Material for sequencing was blood. CDR3 sequence (DNA): TGTGCCAGCAGCGTTGGGACTAATTCACCCCTCCACTTT. It is translated as CASSVGTNSPLHF.